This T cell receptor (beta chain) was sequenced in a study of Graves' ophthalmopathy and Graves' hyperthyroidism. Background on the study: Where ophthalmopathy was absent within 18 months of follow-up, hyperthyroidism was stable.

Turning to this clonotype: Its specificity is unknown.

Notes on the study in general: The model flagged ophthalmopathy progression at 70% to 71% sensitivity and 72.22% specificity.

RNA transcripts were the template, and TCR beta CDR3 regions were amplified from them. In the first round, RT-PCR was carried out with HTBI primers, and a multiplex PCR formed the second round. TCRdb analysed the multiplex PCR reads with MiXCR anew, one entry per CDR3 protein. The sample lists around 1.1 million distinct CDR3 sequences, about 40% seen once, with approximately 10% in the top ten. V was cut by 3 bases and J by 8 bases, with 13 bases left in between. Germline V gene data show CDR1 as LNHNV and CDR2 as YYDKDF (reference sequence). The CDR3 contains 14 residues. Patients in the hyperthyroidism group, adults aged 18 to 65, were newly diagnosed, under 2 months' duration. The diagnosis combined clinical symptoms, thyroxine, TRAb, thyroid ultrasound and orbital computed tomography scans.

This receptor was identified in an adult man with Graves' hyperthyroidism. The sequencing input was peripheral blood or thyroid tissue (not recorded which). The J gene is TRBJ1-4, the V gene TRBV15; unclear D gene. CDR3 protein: CATSSTAFGEKLFF. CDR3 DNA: TGTGCCACCAGCAGTACCGCGTTTGGGGAAAAACTGTTTTTT.